The TCR beta chain described here comes from a study of cytomegalovirus exposure and HLA in healthy donors. Study findings and constraints: Some TCR beta chains (164 of them) were listed as cytomegalovirus-associated. Evidence from a later analysis indicated that most CMV-associated TCR beta chains looked HLA-restricted.

About this clone: What it binds is unknown.

In the PCR, 60 Vbeta and 13 Jbeta primers were used. The repertoire was sequenced with immunoSEQ multiplex PCR; TCRdb's copy has only in-frame clones and lacks some. The profile shows around 160,000 clones, roughly 77% of them singletons. V lost 7 bases to trimming and J lost 5 bases, with 6 bases between them. Germline CDR1 and CDR2: LNHDA and SQIVND (reference sequence). This CDR3 is built from 11 residues. Sequencing was carried out using PBMCs. This receptor was taken from a woman in her 40s in good health and CMV-seropositive. The chain is built from TRBV19 and TRBJ1-5; maybe TRBD1 (6 bases). This CDR3 reads CASKGDQPQHF. CDR3 coding DNA: TGTGCCAGTAAGGGGGATCAGCCCCAGCATTTT.